This T cell receptor beta chain was observed in a study of CD8 T cells in Susac syndrome. Random hexamers were used to reverse transcribe the RNA input (about 0.45 to 1 ug). It was immunoSEQ multiplex PCR that amplified TCR beta CDR3 across 54 Vbeta and 13 Jbeta. TCRdb re-called the immunoSEQ multiplex PCR reads through MiXCR, storing one row per CDR3 protein. The sample shows around 230,000 distinct CDR3 sequences, 95% of them seen only once. Sequencing of TCR beta, carried out with a high-throughput approach, was applied to CD8+ and CD4+ T cells from the blood. The study used treatment-naive patients who had stable or active relapsing-remitting disease as multiple sclerosis controls. Negative magnetic isolation gave CD8+ and CD4+ cells; FACS enriched CD8+ TEMRA. This CDR3 is 16 amino acids long. V was clipped by 6 bases and J by 4 bases, with 23 bases between them. Germline CDR1 and CDR2: SQVTM and ANQGSEA.

The sample comprised CD4+ T cells from PBMCs. This TCR was recovered from a human donor with multiple sclerosis. The V and J genes are TRBV29-1 and TRBJ2-3, with a tentative D call TRBD1 (5 bases). The CDR3 reads CSVAFHGALIPDTQYF. The CDR3 nucleotides are TGCAGCGTCGCCTTCCATGGGGCACTAATCCCAGATACGCAGTATTTT.